The entry that follows covers one TCR beta chain sequence. CDR1 is WSHSY and CDR2 is SAAADI in the germline V gene. Trimming at V came to 6 bases and at J to 1 base, leaving 7 bases not matched to a gene. CDR3 length: 16 residues. The protocol was immunoSEQ multiplex PCR, while the TCRdb copy is restricted to in-frame clones and leaves out a portion. Here the sample spans 200,000 to 300,000 clones, around 90% being singletons. The source of the sample is a study of blood T cell repertoires in COVID-19. Sequencing was carried out using peripheral blood. The chain carries TRBV10-2 and TRBJ1-1; 11 nucleotides align to TRBD1. The clonotype comes from a man in his sixties who had recovered from COVID-19. The CDR3 sequence is CASSRTGGRGNTEAFF. CDR3 coding DNA: TGCGCCAGCAGCAGGACAGGGGGCAGGGGGAACACTGAAGCTTTCTTT.